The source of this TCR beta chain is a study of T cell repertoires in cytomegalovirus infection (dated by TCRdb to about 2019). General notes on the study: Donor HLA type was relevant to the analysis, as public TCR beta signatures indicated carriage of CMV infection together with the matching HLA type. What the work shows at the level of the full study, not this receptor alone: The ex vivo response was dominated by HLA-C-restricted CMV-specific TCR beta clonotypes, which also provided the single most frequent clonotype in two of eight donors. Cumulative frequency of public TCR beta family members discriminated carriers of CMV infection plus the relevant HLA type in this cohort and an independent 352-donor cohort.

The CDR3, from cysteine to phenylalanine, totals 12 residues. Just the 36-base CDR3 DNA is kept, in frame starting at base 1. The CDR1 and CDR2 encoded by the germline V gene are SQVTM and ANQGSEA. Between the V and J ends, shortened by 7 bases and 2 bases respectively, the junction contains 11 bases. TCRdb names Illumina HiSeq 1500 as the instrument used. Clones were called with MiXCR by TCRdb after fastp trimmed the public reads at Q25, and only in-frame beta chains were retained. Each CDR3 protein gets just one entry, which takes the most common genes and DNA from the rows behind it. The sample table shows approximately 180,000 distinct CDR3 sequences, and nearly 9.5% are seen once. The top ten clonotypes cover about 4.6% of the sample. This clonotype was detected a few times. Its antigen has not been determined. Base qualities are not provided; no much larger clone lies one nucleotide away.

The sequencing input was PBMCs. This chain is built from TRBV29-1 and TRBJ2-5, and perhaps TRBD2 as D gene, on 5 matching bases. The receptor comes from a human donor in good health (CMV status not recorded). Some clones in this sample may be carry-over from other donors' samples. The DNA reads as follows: TGCAGCGGGAAGTCGGGACAAGAGACCCAGTACTTC. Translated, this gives CSGKSGQETQYF.